The 27 T cell receptor beta chains reported below all come from one sample, sequenced in a study of identical twins. TCRdb fed the 5' RACE reads into MiXCR, producing one record per CDR3 protein. Among 640,000 or so distinct CDR3 sequences listed, around 6% were seen once. The sequenced sample consisted of naive T cells sorted from blood. These receptors were taken from a young man in good health.

With respect to this clonotype: This sequence may be a read error, since a much larger clone differs from it by one base. Because it lacks the conserved phenylalanine or tryptophan at the end, this CDR3 is likely a read error. V usage is TRBV15 and J usage is TRBJ2-1; 13 nucleotides agree with TRBD2. The trim removed 0 bases at V and 9 bases at J, leaving 2 bases unmatched. CDR3 length: 15 residues. Looked up from germline, CDR1 is LNHNV and CDR2 is YYDKDF (reference sequence). The CDR3: CATSRDGLAGVEQFC. CDR3 DNA: TGTGCCACCAGCAGAGATGGACTAGCGGGAGTTGAGCAGTTCTGC.

This clonotype occurred many times. The V call is TRBV20-1, the J call TRBJ2-1; 11 bases line up with TRBD2. The V gene's germline CDR1 is DFQATT and CDR2 SNEGSKA (reference sequence). The CDR3 is 14 amino acids. With 3 bases clipped from V and 6 bases from J, the junction kept 4 bases outside the gene matches. The CDR3 sequence: CSARPLAGVNEQFF. The CDR3 DNA sequence: TGCAGTGCTAGGCCACTAGCGGGAGTCAATGAGCAGTTCTTC.

The chain links TRBV6-5 to TRBJ1-5; D remains unclear. Trimming stripped 1 base from V and 4 bases from J, with 11 bases between. The CDR3 contains 15 residues. Germline CDR1 is MNHEY and CDR2 is SVGAGI. The chain's CDR3 is CASSYLQGHNQPQHF. CDR3 sequence (DNA): TGTGCCAGCAGTTACTTGCAAGGTCATAATCAGCCCCAGCATTTT.

The J gene is TRBJ2-1, the V gene TRBV20-1; no definite D call. This CDR3 is 15 amino acids long. The germline CDR1 and CDR2 sequences are DFQATT and SNEGSKA (reference sequence). The V gene lost 1 base and the J gene lost 0 bases, with 10 bases spanning the gap. CDR3 sequence (DNA): TGCAGTGCTAGAGGCCTTATGAGCTCCTACAATGAGCAGTTCTTC. Amino acids: CSARGLMSSYNEQFF.

This clonotype was found many times. V usage is TRBV12-3 or TRBV12-4 and J usage is TRBJ1-5; possible D gene TRBD1, 5 bases. The length of the CDR3 is 12 residues. V lost 6 bases, J lost 5 bases, and 8 bases lay in between. This chain's CDR3 is CASSFRDQPQHF. DNA for the CDR3: TGTGCCAGCAGCTTCAGGGATCAGCCCCAGCATTTT.

This clonotype has at least ten counts. The rearrangement links TRBV7-9 to TRBJ2-2; D tentatively fits TRBD1 or TRBD2 (5 bases each). This CDR3 spans 16 amino acids. Trimming cost V 0 bases and J 2 bases, with 10 bases left between them. Germline V gene data show CDR1 as SEHNR and CDR2 as FQNEAQ (reference sequence). Written as DNA, the CDR3 is TGTGCCAGCAGCTTAGCCCCGGGGCCAAACACCGGGGAGCTGTTTTTT. Translation gives CASSLAPGPNTGELFF.

For this clonotype: Because it lacks the conserved phenylalanine or tryptophan at the end, this CDR3 is likely a read error. The chain uses TRBV9 and TRBJ1-4, with D unclear. Germline lookup yields CDR1 SGDLS and CDR2 YYNGEE. This CDR3 has 16 residues. Trimming stripped 0 bases from V and 1 base from J, with 10 bases between. CDR3 loop: CASSVGGSLTNEKLFC. CDR3 bases: TGTGCCAGCAGCGTAGGCGGCAGCTTAACTAATGAAAAACTGTTTTGT.

This clonotype was picked up many times. The rearrangement joins TRBV25-1 to TRBJ1-1; the D is unclear. Trimming took 7 bases from V and 6 from J, leaving 9 bases between them. CDR1 MGHDK and CDR2 SYGVNS come from the germline V gene. The CDR3 has 11 residues. CDR3 region: CASNRVAEAFF. DNA for the CDR3: TGTGCCAGCAACCGAGTGGCTGAAGCTTTCTTT.

The gene calls are TRBV20-1 and TRBJ2-3; TRBD1 matches at 10 bases. CDR3 length: 14 residues. V lost 3 bases, J lost 6 bases, and 6 bases stayed unmatched. Germline V gene lookup returns CDR1 DFQATT and CDR2 SNEGSKA (reference sequence). The CDR3 DNA reads as TGCAGTGCTAGGCGGACAGGGGGAGGGGATACGCAGTATTTT. Its protein is CSARRTGGGDTQYF.

At least ten counts were recorded for this clonotype. The chain employs TRBV20-1 and TRBJ2-1, with 8 bases that match TRBD2. The ends lost 2 bases at V and 9 bases at J; junction bases unmatched: 12. The germline CDR1 and CDR2 sequences are DFQATT and SNEGSKA (reference sequence). This CDR3 has 15 amino acids. DNA of the CDR3: TGCAGTGCTAGACCGGGACTAGGCCCGGGGGCTGAGCAGTTCTTC. Translating gives CSARPGLGPGAEQFF.

This clonotype was seen many times. This chain joins TRBV10-1 and TRBJ2-1; maybe TRBD2 (5 bases). CDR1 is WNHNN, CDR2 SYGVQD, per germline (reference sequence). The CDR3 totals 16 residues. Deletions cut 0 bases from V and 2 bases from J, with 11 bases between. CDR3 residues: CASSESGSRPYNEQFF. The CDR3 DNA sequence: TGCGCCAGCAGTGAGTCTGGGAGTCGGCCCTACAATGAGCAGTTCTTC.

In its sample, this clonotype was seen many times. The chain recombines TRBV10-3 with TRBJ2-7; D not certain. The CDR3 loop spans 14 amino acids. Trimming removed 3 bases at V and 1 base at J, with 10 bases between. The germline V gene has CDR1 ENHRY and CDR2 SYGVKD. CDR3 nucleotide sequence: TGTGCCATCAGTGAAGACGCACATTCCTACGAGCAGTACTTC. Translating it yields CAISEDAHSYEQYF.

There are many counts of this clonotype. J is TRBJ1-2 and V is TRBV7-3; 8 nucleotides line up with TRBD1. This CDR3 has 15 amino acids. Germline V gene sequence: CDR1 SGHTA, CDR2 FQGTGA. The junction had 12 bases not matched to a gene; V was cut back by 8 bases and J by 4 bases. The CDR3: CASAKPGTGPYGYTF. The CDR3 DNA is TGTGCCAGCGCAAAACCCGGGACAGGCCCCTATGGCTACACCTTC.

This clonotype was counted only a few times. V gene TRBV6-2 or TRBV6-3 combines with J gene TRBJ1-1; D gene unclear. From germline, CDR1 is MNHEY and CDR2 SVGEGT. The V end was cut by 3 bases, the J end by 5 bases, with 10 bases between. The CDR3 length is 13 residues. CDR3 sequence (DNA): TGTGCCAGCAGTTATAAGGGAGTTACTGAAGCTTTCTTT. Its protein is CASSYKGVTEAFF.

At least ten counts were recorded for this clonotype. The chain uses TRBV7-8 and TRBJ1-6; D is unresolved. This CDR3 has 18 residues. Trimming shortened V by 3 bases and J by 1 base, and 16 bases separated the two germline ends. Germline-derived CDR1 and CDR2 are SGHVS and FQNEAQ. DNA for the CDR3: TGTGCCAGCAGCTTGGAGGTGGGGAGTAGGTCCTATAATTCACCCCTCCACTTT. This codes for CASSLEVGSRSYNSPLHF.

This clonotype was observed a handful of times. The chain links TRBV21-1 to TRBJ2-7. TRBV21-1 is a pseudogene segment. The CDR3 is made up of 11 amino acids. The CDR3 sequence is CASSKQGEQYV. The CDR3 nucleotides read TGTGCCAGCAGCAAGCAAGGGGAGCAGTACGTC.

This clonotype has at least ten counts. The chain uses TRBV12-3 or TRBV12-4 and TRBJ2-1, with 13 bases fitting TRBD2. The CDR3 contains 17 residues. V lost 1 base, J lost 3 bases, and 3 bases stayed unmatched. This CDR3 reads CASSLVTSGRIYNEQFF. The CDR3 nucleotides are TGTGCCAGCAGTTTAGTGACTAGCGGGAGGATCTACAATGAGCAGTTCTTC.

This clonotype was found many times. The rearrangement links TRBV6-1 to TRBJ1-3; a possible D gene is TRBD1 (5 bases). The CDR3 runs 15 residues. Germline CDR1 and CDR2: MNHNS and SASEGT. The V gene lost 6 bases and the J gene lost 0 bases, with 12 bases spanning the gap. The CDR3 coding sequence is TGTGCCAGCAGACTCACGGGGGGCTCTGGAAACACCATATATTTT. It is translated as CASRLTGGSGNTIYF.

This chain joins TRBV7-2 and TRBJ1-2, with 7 positions matching TRBD1. The trim removed 5 bases at V and 4 bases at J, leaving 10 bases unmatched. Germline CDR1 and CDR2: SGHTA and FQGNSA. This CDR3 contains 15 residues. The CDR3 bases are TGTGCCAGCAGCCCTACTACAGGACAGGTCTATGGCTACACCTTC. Its translation: CASSPTTGQVYGYTF.

The table lists this clonotype with a few counts. The rearrangement links TRBV7-2 to TRBJ1-1, with D unresolved. Germline assignment: CDR1 SGHTA and CDR2 FQGNSA. Trimming removed 0 bases at V and 6 bases at J, with 8 bases between. This CDR3 is 13 amino acids long. CDR3 sequence: CASSLAGLSEAFF. The DNA of the CDR3 is TGTGCCAGCAGCTTAGCAGGGTTGTCTGAAGCTTTCTTT.

This clonotype was found many times. J is TRBJ2-3 and V is TRBV10-3; unclear D gene. CDR3 length: 15 amino acids. Deletions cut 6 bases from V and 0 bases from J, with 13 bases between. Germline CDR1 and CDR2: ENHRY and SYGVKD. CDR3 sequence: CAIRGSGSSTDTQYF. The CDR3 DNA reads TGTGCCATCAGGGGAAGTGGTTCTAGCACAGATACGCAGTATTTT.

Note on this clonotype: The junction shows a germline mismatch at one end, possibly a read error. V gene TRBV6-5 combines with J gene TRBJ2-3; D is possibly TRBD2 (5 bases). CDR3 size: 16 residues. Germline V lookup: CDR1 MNHEY, CDR2 SVGAGI. CDR3 residues: CDSSYSGRHSTDTQYF. The CDR3 DNA follows: TGTGACAGCAGTTACTCGGGGAGACATAGCACAGATACGCAGTATTTT.

This clonotype was seen ten or more times. The chain carries TRBV6-4 and TRBJ2-3; 9 bases map to TRBD1. J gave up 2 bases and V 2 bases, and 5 bases lay outside the gene matches. CDR1 MRHNA and CDR2 SNTAGT come from the germline V gene. The CDR3 has 16 amino acids. In DNA, the CDR3 is TGTGCCAGCAGTGACGCCGGGACAGGGAACACAGATACGCAGTATTTT. This gives the protein CASSDAGTGNTDTQYF.

This clonotype was detected ten times or more. The rearrangement uses TRBV2 and TRBJ2-1; 14 positions agree with TRBD2. The V segment lost 8 bases and the J segment 6 bases; nucleotides outside the gene matches: 9. Germline CDR1 and CDR2: SNHLY and FYNNEI. This CDR3 spans 16 amino acids. The CDR3 sequence: CASEPGLAGVGNEQFF. CDR3 DNA: TGTGCCAGCGAACCGGGACTAGCGGGAGTAGGCAATGAGCAGTTCTTC.

This clonotype was seen repeatedly, ten times or more. The chain has TRBV12-3 or TRBV12-4 and TRBJ2-3; 7 nucleotides align to TRBD2. The junction had 11 bases not matched to a gene; V was cut back by 3 bases and J by 2 bases. The CDR3 is made up of 17 amino acids. The CDR3: CASSFDRREGYTDTQYF. The CDR3 region has the DNA TGTGCCAGCAGTTTCGACCGGAGGGAGGGTTACACAGATACGCAGTATTTT.

This clonotype was seen only a few times. The V call is TRBV15, the J call TRBJ1-5; the match to TRBD1 covers 7 bases. This CDR3 has 18 amino acids. The germline CDR1 and CDR2 sequences are LNHNV and YYDKDF (reference sequence). The J segment lost 1 base and the V segment lost 3 bases, leaving 12 bases of the junction unmatched. CDR3 nucleotides: TGTGCCACCAGCAGTCCTATTCCGGGACAGAGAAGCAATCAGCCCCAGCATTTT. Its protein is CATSSPIPGQRSNQPQHF.

This clonotype was seen a few times. The V call is TRBV7-2, the J call TRBJ2-3; D is unclear. Trimming cost V 6 bases and J 8 bases, with 9 bases left between them. The CDR3 consists of 11 residues. Germline assignment: CDR1 SGHTA and CDR2 FQGNSA. DNA for the CDR3: TGTGCCAGCAGGGATATCACTACGCAGTATTTT. Its protein product is CASRDITTQYF.